The 3 T cell receptor beta chains presented below share a single source sample, sequenced in a study of T-cell reconstitution after alpha-beta-depleted transplantation in children. This sample's TCRbeta library carried unique molecular identifier barcodes. Each CDR3 protein gets one entry after TCRdb re-called the PCR reads with MiXCR. This sample has hundreds of thousands of distinct CDR3 sequences; 9.5% to 15% occur once, and the top ten carry over 5.5%. Sequenced here: PBMCs from the stem cell graft donor, sampled from the stem cell graft. These receptors originate from a human donor who donated a stem cell graft to a child with combined immunodeficiency.

This clonotype was counted once. The chain has TRBV2 and TRBJ2-7; D gene uncertain. The CDR3 sequence is 17 residues long. Germline V CDR1 and CDR2: SNHLY, FYNNEI. Trimming cost V 3 bases and J 4 bases, with 22 bases left between them. CDR3 sequence: CASSDATERPQFYEQYF. CDR3 coding DNA: TGTGCCAGCAGTGACGCAACCGAACGACCTCAATTTTACGAGCAGTACTTC.

This clonotype turned up a few times. This chain links TRBV9 with TRBJ2-3; D is unclear. Germline CDR1 reads SGDLS; CDR2 reads YYNGEE. The germline V and J ends were trimmed by 0 bases and 4 bases, with 9 bases remaining between them. The CDR3 totals 14 residues. CDR3 residues: CASSVVAAADTQYF. The CDR3 DNA sequence: TGTGCCAGCAGCGTAGTCGCGGCTGCAGATACGCAGTATTTT.

Only a few counts were recorded for this clonotype. The chain has TRBV29-1 and TRBJ2-1; D is ambiguous. The germline V gene encodes CDR1 SQVTM and CDR2 ANQGSEA. Trimming took off 3 bases at V and 2 bases at J, with 14 bases between the two ends. The CDR3 contains 15 residues. The CDR3: CSVDATSGTYNEQFF. In DNA, the CDR3 is TGCAGCGTTGATGCGACCTCCGGCACCTACAATGAGCAGTTCTTC.